This T cell receptor (beta chain) was sequenced in a study of blood T cells in healthy people across ages. The wider study: T cells yielded about one barcoded beta molecule per two cells through template switching. General study results and limits: A roughly linear fall in TCR beta diversity per million T cells was seen with increasing age. From one million sequenced T cells, diversity estimates were lower bounds.

The sample, approximately 10 milliliters of peripheral blood, was drawn from each donor. V was shortened by 0 bases and J by 4 bases, with 13 bases between the two germline ends. This CDR3 has 15 residues. Germline CDR1 SGHRS, CDR2 YFSETQ. This clonotype was picked up many times. Its target is not known. The second PCR ran about 6 to 12 cycles with a sample-barcoded 5' primer and J-beta primers. TCRdb processed the 5' RACE reads anew with MiXCR; each CDR3 protein has one entry. The sample shows about 720,000 distinct CDR3 sequences, approximately 21% of them seen only once. The sequenced sample consisted of blood. This clonotype was obtained from a man aged 65-85 years in good health. This rearrangement joins TRBV5-1 to TRBJ2-5; D may be TRBD1 (5 bases). The CDR3 here is CASSLGADRRETQYF. CDR3 in DNA: TGCGCCAGCAGCTTGGGTGCAGACAGAAGAGAGACCCAGTACTTC. Full variable domain (outside the CDR3, taken from reference TRBV5-1 and TRBJ2-5): KAGVTQTPRYLIKTRGQQVTLSCSPISGHRSVSWYQQTPGQGLQFLFEYFSETQRNKGNFPGRFSGRQFSNSRSEMNVSTLELGDSALYLCASSLGADRRETQYFGPGTRLLVL.